This TCR beta chain was sequenced for a study of cytomegalovirus exposure and HLA in healthy donors. General study findings and limits: Another analysis was done later, and it associated approximately 17,000 TCR beta sequences with HLA alleles at 0.05 false discovery rate. In a later analysis, compared with equally common non-associated chains, HLA-associated beta chains were more expanded. There were some V segments, including TRBV6-2 and TRBV6-3, excluded as indistinguishable. In a later analysis, DRB1 alleles had the most associated TCRs; HLA-C alleles the fewest.

Germline V gene sequence: CDR1 SGHTA, CDR2 FQGNSA. Trimming took off 5 bases at V and 2 bases at J, with 13 bases between the two ends. The CDR3 totals 14 residues. PCR primers comprised 60 Vbeta and 13 Jbeta primers. The assay was immunoSEQ multiplex PCR, and TCRdb's table has in-frame clones only and misses some. The sample carries approximately 150,000 clones, 66% recorded once. As to this clone: Its antigen is currently unknown.

The rearrangement joins TRBV7-2 to TRBJ2-7, with D possibly being TRBD2 (6 bases). This clonotype originated in an older woman in good health and CMV-seronegative. Specimen: PBMCs. CDR3 bases: TGTGCCAGCAGCCCCGGAGGGTCCCCCTACGAGCAGTACTTC. Its protein product is CASSPGGSPYEQYF. The full variable domain, in which reference TRBV7-2 and TRBJ2-7 provide the parts outside the CDR3, is GAGVSQSPSNKVTEKGKDVELRCDPISGHTALYWYRQSLGQGLEFLIYFQGNSAPDKSGLPSDRFSAERTGGSVSTLTIQRTQQEDSAVYLCASSPGGSPYEQYFGPGTRLTVT.